The 12 T cell receptor beta chains below all came from one sample that was sequenced in a study of blood T cell repertoires in COVID-19 (dated by TCRdb to about 2020). The library was made by the immunoSEQ multiplex PCR assay. Drawn from immuneACCESS, this table holds only the in-frame rearrangements with V and J called that TCRdb kept. Clones are partly lost; checked studies trace under half to an unresolved V gene and leave the rest unexplained. The sample yields approximately 230,000 clones; roughly 88% were counted once. The biggest ten clones account for under 8% of the sample. The sample comprised peripheral blood. These receptors all stem from a woman aged 30 to 39 with COVID-19, enrolled during active disease.

The J gene is TRBJ1-2, the V gene TRBV7-9; TRBD1 aligns across 7 bases. Germline V CDR1 and CDR2: SEHNR, FQNEAQ (reference sequence). Losses at the gene ends were 6 bases for V and 2 bases for J; bases not matched to a gene: 3. The CDR3 is made up of 13 amino acids. CDR3 sequence (DNA): TGTGCCAGCAGTCCACAGGGGAACTATGGCTACACCTTC. It is translated as CASSPQGNYGYTF.

This sequence joins TRBV6-6 and TRBJ1-4, with TRBD1 identical over 9 bases. CDR1 is MNHNY, CDR2 SVGAGI, per germline (reference sequence). This CDR3 region has 13 residues. V lost 7 bases, J lost 11 bases, and 8 bases stayed unmatched. CDR3 DNA: TGTGCCAGCAACCGGGACAGGGTAGGCAAACTGTTTTTT. This sequence encodes CASNRDRVGKLFF.

The table lists this clone with a count of one. The chain joins TRBV5-6 to TRBJ2-3; unclear D gene. V was cut by 0 bases and J by 1 base, with 9 bases left in between. Germline CDR1 is SGHDT and CDR2 is YYEEEE. The CDR3 is made up of 15 amino acids. This chain's CDR3 is CASSLEPIGTDTQYF. The CDR3 coding sequence is TGTGCCAGCAGCTTGGAACCTATTGGCACAGATACGCAGTATTTT.

The chain recombines TRBV10-3 with TRBJ1-1; 7 bases are a match to TRBD1. Germline V CDR1 and CDR2: ENHRY, SYGVKD. V shed 0 bases and J 1 base; nucleotides not matched to a gene: 11. The CDR3 covers 18 residues. DNA for the CDR3: TGTGCCATCAGTGAGTCGACGTTTGGGACAGCGACGAACACTGAAGCTTTCTTT. This sequence encodes CAISESTFGTATNTEAFF.

This clone occurred a few times. The rearrangement links TRBV7-2 to TRBJ1-1; D is unclear. The CDR3 totals 13 residues. V lost 1 base to trimming and J lost 1 base, with 4 bases between them. CDR1 and CDR2 from the germline V gene are SGHTA and FQGNSA. CDR3: CASSLDRNTEAFF. DNA for the CDR3: TGTGCCAGCAGCTTAGACAGGAACACTGAAGCTTTCTTT.

The chain combines TRBV27 with TRBJ2-1, with 8 bases identical to TRBD2. Germline trimming cut 4 bases from V and 3 bases from J; bases unmatched to any gene: 5. Per the germline V gene, CDR1 is MNHEY and CDR2 is SMNVEV (reference sequence). This CDR3 has 15 amino acids. The DNA of the CDR3 is TGTGCCAGCAGTTGGCGGGGGGAGCTCTACAATGAGCAGTTCTTC. This encodes CASSWRGELYNEQFF.

CDR3 sequence (DNA): TGTGCCAGTAGTACAACAGGGCTGGGGGAAAAACTGTTTTTT. Encoded protein: CASSTTGLGEKLFF. This chain joins TRBV19 and TRBJ1-4, with D perhaps TRBD1 (6 bases). The V end was cut by 4 bases, the J end by 8 bases, with 14 bases between. The length of the CDR3 is 14 residues. Germline V gives CDR1 LNHDA, CDR2 SQIVND (reference sequence).

This sequence joins TRBV3-1 (or the pseudogene TRBV3-2) and TRBJ1-2; 10 bases fit TRBD1. The ends lost 4 bases at V and 6 bases at J; junction bases unmatched: 8. The CDR3 extends over 15 amino acids. Germline CDR1 reads LGHDT; CDR2 reads YNNKEL (reference sequence). CDR3: CASSPGQGDLNGYTF. DNA of the CDR3: TGTGCCAGCAGCCCTGGACAGGGGGACCTTAATGGCTACACCTTC.

The chain employs TRBV2 and TRBJ2-7; D not certain. V was shortened by 4 bases and J by 3 bases, with 7 bases between the two germline ends. The germline V gene has CDR1 SNHLY and CDR2 FYNNEI. The CDR3 extends over 12 amino acids. The CDR3 DNA is TGTGCCAGCAGTGGCCAGATCTACGAGCAGTACTTC. Protein: CASSGQIYEQYF.

This clone was detected only a few times. The CDR3 DNA follows: TGTGCCAGTAAATATGGGCCTGGTCAAGGTTCACCCCTCCACTTT. It translates to CASKYGPGQGSPLHF. The J gene is TRBJ1-6, the V gene TRBV19, with no clear D. The V gene's germline CDR1 is LNHDA and CDR2 SQIVND (reference sequence). CDR3 length: 15 residues. Trimming took off 7 bases at V and 9 bases at J, with 19 bases between the two ends.

The genes are TRBV6-5 and TRBJ1-2; D is perhaps TRBD1 (6 bases). Germline CDR1 and CDR2: MNHEY and SVGAGI. V lost 2 bases, J lost 7 bases, and 17 bases lay in between. The CDR3 contains 15 residues. CDR3 in DNA: TGTGCCAGCAGTTACACCAGGACAGTGCTGGCTGGCTACACCTTC. Its translation: CASSYTRTVLAGYTF.

This clone was detected once. This rearrangement joins TRBV11-2 to TRBJ2-3, with 11 bases fitting TRBD2. There are 15 residues in the CDR3. Germline CDR1 is SGHAT and CDR2 is FQNNGV. The ends lost 6 bases at V and 1 base at J; junction bases unmatched: 3. CDR3 coding DNA: TGTGCCAGCAGTTCACTAGCGGGGGGCACAGATACGCAGTATTTT. It encodes CASSSLAGGTDTQYF.